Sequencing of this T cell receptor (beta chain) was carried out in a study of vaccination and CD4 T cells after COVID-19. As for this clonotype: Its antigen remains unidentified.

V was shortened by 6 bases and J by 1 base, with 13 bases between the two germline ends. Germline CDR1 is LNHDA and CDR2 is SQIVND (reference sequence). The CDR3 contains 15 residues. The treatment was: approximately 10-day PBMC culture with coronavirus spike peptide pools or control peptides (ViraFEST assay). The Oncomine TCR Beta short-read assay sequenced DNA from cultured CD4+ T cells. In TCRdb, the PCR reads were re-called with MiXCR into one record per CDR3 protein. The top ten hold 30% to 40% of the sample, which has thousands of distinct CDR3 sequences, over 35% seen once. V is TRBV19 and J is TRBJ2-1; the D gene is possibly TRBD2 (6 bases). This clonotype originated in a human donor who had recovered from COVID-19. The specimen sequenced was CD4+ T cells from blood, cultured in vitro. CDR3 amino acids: CASRDGGESYNEQFF. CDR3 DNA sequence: TGTGCCAGTAGGGATGGAGGGGAATCCTACAATGAGCAGTTCTTC.